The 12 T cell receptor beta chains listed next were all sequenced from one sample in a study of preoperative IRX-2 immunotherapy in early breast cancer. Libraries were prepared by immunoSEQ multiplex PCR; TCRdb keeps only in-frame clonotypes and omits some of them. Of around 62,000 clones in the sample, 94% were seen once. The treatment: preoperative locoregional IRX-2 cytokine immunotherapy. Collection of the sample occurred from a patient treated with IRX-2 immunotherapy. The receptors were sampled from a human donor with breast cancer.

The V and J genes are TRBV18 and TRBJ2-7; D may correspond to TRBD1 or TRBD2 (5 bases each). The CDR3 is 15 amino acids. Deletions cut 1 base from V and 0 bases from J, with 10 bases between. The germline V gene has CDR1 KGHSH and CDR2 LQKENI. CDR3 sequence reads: CASSPRDPGSYEQYF. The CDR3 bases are TGTGCCAGCTCACCACGGGACCCGGGCTCCTACGAGCAGTACTTC.

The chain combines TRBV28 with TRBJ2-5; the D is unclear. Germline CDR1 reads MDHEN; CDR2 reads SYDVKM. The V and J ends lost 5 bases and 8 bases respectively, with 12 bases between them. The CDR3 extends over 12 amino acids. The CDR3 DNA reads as TGTGCCAGCAGTCCCCCCGATAGAACCCAGTACTTC. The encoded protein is CASSPPDRTQYF.

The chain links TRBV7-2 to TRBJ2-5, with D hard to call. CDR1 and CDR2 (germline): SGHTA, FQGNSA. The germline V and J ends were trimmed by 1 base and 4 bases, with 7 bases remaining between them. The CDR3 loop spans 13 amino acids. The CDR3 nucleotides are TGTGCCAGCAGCTTAGAAGCCGCAGAGACCCAGTACTTC. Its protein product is CASSLEAAETQYF.

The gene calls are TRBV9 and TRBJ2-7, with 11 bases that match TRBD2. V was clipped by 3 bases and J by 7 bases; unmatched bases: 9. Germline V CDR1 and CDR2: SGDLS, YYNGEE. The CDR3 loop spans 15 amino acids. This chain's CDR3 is CASSAFGTSGSEQYF. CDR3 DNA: TGTGCCAGCAGCGCGTTCGGGACTAGCGGCTCGGAGCAGTACTTC.

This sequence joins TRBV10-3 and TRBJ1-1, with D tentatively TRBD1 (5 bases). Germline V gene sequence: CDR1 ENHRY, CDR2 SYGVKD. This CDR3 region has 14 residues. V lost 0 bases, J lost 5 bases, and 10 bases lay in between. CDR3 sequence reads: CAISESRGKTEAFF. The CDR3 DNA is TGTGCCATCAGTGAGTCGCGGGGGAAAACTGAAGCTTTCTTT.

The CDR3 sequence: CASSKPTEGGKLFF. The CDR3 coding sequence is TGTGCCAGCAGCAAGCCAACGGAGGGTGGAAAACTGTTTTTT. The chain uses TRBV21-1 and TRBJ1-4. TRBV21-1 is marked as a pseudogene. The CDR3 totals 14 residues.

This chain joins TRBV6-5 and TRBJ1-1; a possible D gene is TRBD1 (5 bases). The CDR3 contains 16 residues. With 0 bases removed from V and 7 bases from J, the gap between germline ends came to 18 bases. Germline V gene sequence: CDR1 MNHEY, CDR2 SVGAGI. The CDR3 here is CASSYSGQGYLDEAFF. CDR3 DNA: TGTGCCAGCAGTTACTCTGGGCAGGGTTACCTTGATGAAGCTTTCTTT.

Written as DNA, the CDR3 is TGCGCCAGCAGCCAAGGGGAGGGGAAGGGCTACACCTTC. This encodes CASSQGEGKGYTF. V usage is TRBV4-3 and J usage is TRBJ1-2, with D maybe TRBD1 (5 bases). CDR1 is LGHNA, CDR2 YSLEER, per germline. V lost 1 base to trimming and J lost 8 bases, with 11 bases between them. There are 13 residues in the CDR3.

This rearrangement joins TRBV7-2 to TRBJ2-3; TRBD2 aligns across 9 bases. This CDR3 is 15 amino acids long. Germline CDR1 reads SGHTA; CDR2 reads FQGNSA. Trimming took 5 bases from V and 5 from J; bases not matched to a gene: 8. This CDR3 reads CASSPLAGVGDTQYF. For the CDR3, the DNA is TGTGCCAGCAGCCCATTAGCGGGAGTAGGAGATACGCAGTATTTT.

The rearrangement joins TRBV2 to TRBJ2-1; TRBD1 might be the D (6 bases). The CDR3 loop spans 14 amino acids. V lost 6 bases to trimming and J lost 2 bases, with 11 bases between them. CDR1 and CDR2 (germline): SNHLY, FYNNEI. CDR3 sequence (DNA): TGTGCCAGCAGAACAGGGTACACCTACAATGAGCAGTTCTTC. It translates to CASRTGYTYNEQFF.

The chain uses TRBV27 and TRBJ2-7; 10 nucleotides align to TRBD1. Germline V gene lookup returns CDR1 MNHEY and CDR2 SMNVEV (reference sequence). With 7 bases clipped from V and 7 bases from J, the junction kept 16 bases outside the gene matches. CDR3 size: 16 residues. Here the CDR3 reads CASTVWSGTGVLEQYF. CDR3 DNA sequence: TGTGCCAGCACCGTTTGGTCCGGGACAGGGGTGTTGGAGCAGTACTTC.

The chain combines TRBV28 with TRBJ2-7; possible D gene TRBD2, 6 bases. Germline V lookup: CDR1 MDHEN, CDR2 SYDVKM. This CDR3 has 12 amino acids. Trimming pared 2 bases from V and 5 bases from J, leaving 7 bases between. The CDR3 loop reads CASSLRRDEQYF. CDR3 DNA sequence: TGTGCCAGCAGTTTAAGGAGGGACGAGCAGTACTTC.